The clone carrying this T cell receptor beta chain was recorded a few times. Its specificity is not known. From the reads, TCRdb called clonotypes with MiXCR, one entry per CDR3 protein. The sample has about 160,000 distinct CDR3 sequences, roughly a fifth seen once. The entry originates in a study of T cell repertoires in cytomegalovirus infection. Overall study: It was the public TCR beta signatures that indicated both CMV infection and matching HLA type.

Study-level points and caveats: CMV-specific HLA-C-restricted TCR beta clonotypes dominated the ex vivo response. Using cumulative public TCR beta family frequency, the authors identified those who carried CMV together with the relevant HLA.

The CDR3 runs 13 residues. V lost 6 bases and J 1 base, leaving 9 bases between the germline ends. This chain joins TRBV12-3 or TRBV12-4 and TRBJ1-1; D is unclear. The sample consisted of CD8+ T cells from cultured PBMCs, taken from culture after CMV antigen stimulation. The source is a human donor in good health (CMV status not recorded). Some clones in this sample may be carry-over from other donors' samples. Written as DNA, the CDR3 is TGTGCCAGCAGCATGGACGCGAACACTGAAGCTTTCTTT. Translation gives CASSMDANTEAFF.